These 32 T cell receptor beta chains share one sample of origin, sequenced in a study of cytomegalovirus exposure and HLA in healthy donors. The study ran its PCR with 60 Vbeta and 13 Jbeta primers. The data were produced by immunoSEQ multiplex PCR, yet TCRdb's version contains in-frame clones alone and is incomplete. The profile shows about 170,000 clones, around 83% of them singletons. Sequenced input: PBMCs. The receptors come from a man aged 25-45 years in good health and CMV-seropositive.

The chain is built from TRBV6-5 and TRBJ1-6; perhaps TRBD1 as D (6 bases). V was cut by 8 bases and J by 10 bases, with 15 bases left in between. The V gene's germline CDR1 is MNHEY and CDR2 SVGAGI. The CDR3 contains 13 residues. CDR3 in amino acids: CASGVTGSSPLHF. DNA for the CDR3: TGTGCCAGCGGGGTTACAGGGAGCTCACCCCTCCACTTT.

This clone was picked up a small number of times. The rearrangement uses TRBV4-2 and TRBJ2-7, with TRBD2 matching over 8 bases. The germline gives CDR1 LGHNA, CDR2 YNFKEQ. J gave up 2 bases and V 1 base, and 7 bases lay outside the gene matches. The CDR3 loop spans 16 amino acids. CDR3 sequence reads: CASSQARRGDPYEQYF. DNA of the CDR3: TGTGCCAGCAGCCAAGCAAGGCGGGGGGACCCCTACGAGCAGTACTTC.

This rearrangement joins TRBV13 to TRBJ1-1; a possible D gene is TRBD1 (5 bases). CDR1 and CDR2 from the germline V gene are PRHDT and FYEKMQ (reference sequence). The CDR3 covers 16 residues. V shed 4 bases and J shed 0 bases, with 15 bases lying between them. The DNA for the CDR3 is TGTGCCAGCAGCTCCGACTTCCGACAGTTGAACACTGAAGCTTTCTTT. Its protein product is CASSSDFRQLNTEAFF.

The chain employs TRBV19 and TRBJ1-1; D remains ambiguous. Germline-derived CDR1 and CDR2 are LNHDA and SQIVND (reference sequence). The CDR3 runs 13 residues. With 3 bases removed from V and 1 base from J, the gap between germline ends came to 6 bases. Here the CDR3 DNA reads TGTGCCAGTAGTATCTCGTCGAACACTGAAGCTTTCTTT. Residues: CASSISSNTEAFF.

The gene calls are TRBV9 and TRBJ2-5; possibly TRBD2 for D (5 bases). The CDR3 runs 14 residues. Germline V gene sequence: CDR1 SGDLS, CDR2 YYNGEE. V was shortened by 0 bases and J by 3 bases, with 9 bases between the two germline ends. The CDR3 DNA sequence: TGTGCCAGCAGCGTAGGAGGGAGAGAAGAGACCCAGTACTTC. This translates into CASSVGGREETQYF.

The CDR3 is CASSSQGVSGETQYF. CDR3 in DNA: TGTGCCAGCAGCTCCCAAGGGGTCTCCGGGGAGACCCAGTACTTC. The J gene is TRBJ2-5, the V gene TRBV7-2; D possibly corresponds to TRBD1 (5 bases). From germline, CDR1 is SGHTA and CDR2 FQGNSA. V lost 4 bases and J lost 5, with 17 bases in between. CDR3 length: 15 residues. Full variable domain (outside the CDR3, taken from reference TRBV7-2 and TRBJ2-5): GAGVSQSPSNKVTEKGKDVELRCDPISGHTALYWYRQSLGQGLEFLIYFQGNSAPDKSGLPSDRFSAERTGGSVSTLTIQRTQQEDSAVYLCASSSQGVSGETQYFGPGTRLLVL.

This chain uses TRBV5-4 with TRBJ2-1, with 8 bases that match TRBD2. Germline V CDR1 and CDR2: SGHNT, YYREEE (reference sequence). Trimming at V came to 0 bases and at J to 0 bases, leaving 8 bases not matched to a gene. The CDR3 consists of 18 residues. Here the CDR3 reads CASSLESRGGSSYNEQFF. In DNA, the CDR3 is TGTGCCAGCAGCTTGGAGTCTCGGGGGGGGAGCTCCTACAATGAGCAGTTCTTC.

The chain combines TRBV11-3 with TRBJ2-1; TRBD1 is a possible D gene (5 bases). Germline V gene lookup returns CDR1 SGHNT and CDR2 YENEEA. Trimming pared 5 bases from V and 0 bases from J, leaving 11 bases between. The CDR3 consists of 15 residues. The CDR3 spells CASSPDSSSYNEQFF. Here the CDR3 DNA reads TGTGCCAGCAGCCCCGACAGCAGCTCCTACAATGAGCAGTTCTTC.

The chain recombines TRBV29-1 with TRBJ2-7, with D possibly being TRBD2 (6 bases). The CDR3 has 12 residues. V was cut by 2 bases and J by 12 bases, with 17 bases left in between. The germline V gene has CDR1 SQVTM and CDR2 ANQGSEA. The CDR3 region is CSVESIGGVVYV. The CDR3 bases are TGCAGCGTTGAATCCATCGGCGGGGTAGTGTACGTC.

The genes are TRBV5-5 and TRBJ2-7; the D is unclear. V dropped 2 bases and J dropped 4 bases, with 16 bases sitting between them. The germline V gene has CDR1 SGHKS and CDR2 YYEKEE (reference sequence). The CDR3 runs 15 residues. CDR3 sequence (DNA): TGTGCCAGCAGCTTAGACGTCTGGGCCCCTTACGAGCAGTACGTC. This translates into CASSLDVWAPYEQYV.

This clone was detected once. The chain is built from TRBV11-3 and TRBJ1-1; D remains unclear. From germline, CDR1 is SGHNT and CDR2 YENEEA. The CDR3 runs to 12 residues. V gave up 4 bases and J gave up 1 base, with 4 bases separating them. DNA of the CDR3: TGTGCCAGCAGCTCCGGGAACACTGAAGCTTTCTTT. It translates to CASSSGNTEAFF.

The genes are TRBV5-1 and TRBJ2-5, with TRBD1 as a possible D gene (5 bases). The CDR3 is made up of 14 amino acids. CDR1 is SGHRS, CDR2 YFSETQ, per germline. The V end lost 4 bases, the J end lost 5 bases, and 15 bases lay between the germline ends. The CDR3 reads CASSGLQGAETQYF. In DNA form, the CDR3 reads TGCGCCAGCAGCGGTCTTCAAGGGGCGGAGACCCAGTACTTC. Variable domain in full (rest from reference TRBV5-1 and TRBJ2-5): KAGVTQTPRYLIKTRGQQVTLSCSPISGHRSVSWYQQTPGQGLQFLFEYFSETQRNKGNFPGRFSGRQFSNSRSEMNVSTLELGDSALYLCASSGLQGAETQYFGPGTRLLVL.

This chain joins TRBV5-6 and TRBJ2-3; the match to TRBD1 covers 8 bases. The V gene end was trimmed by 4 bases and the J gene end by 2 bases; junction bases not matched to a gene: 6. Germline V gives CDR1 SGHDT, CDR2 YYEEEE. The CDR3 sequence is 15 residues long. The CDR3 DNA sequence: TGTGCCAGCAGCAGAGACAGGGGAGTCACAGATACGCAGTATTTT. Translating gives CASSRDRGVTDTQYF.

On this clone itself: In the same sample, other DNA sequences code for this CDR3. The V call is TRBV25-1, the J call TRBJ1-2; no clear D gene. The V end was cut by 3 bases, the J end by 5 bases, with 7 bases between. The CDR3 has 12 residues. Germline V gene sequence: CDR1 MGHDK, CDR2 SYGVNS. CDR3 sequence: CASSDGRYGYTF. The DNA for the CDR3 is TGTGCCAGCAGTGATGGGCGTTATGGCTACACCTTC.

The chain links TRBV4-1 to TRBJ2-1; TRBD2 is a possible D gene (7 bases). Germline CDR1 reads MGHRA; CDR2 reads YSYEKL. V was shortened by 0 bases and J by 4 bases, with 22 bases between the two germline ends. This CDR3 is built from 19 residues. The CDR3 DNA reads TGCGCCAGCAGCCAAGATCTGGGAGGGGGATGGTTCGGGTACAATGAGCAGTTCTTC. Its protein product is CASSQDLGGGWFGYNEQFF.

V and J are TRBV28 and TRBJ1-5; a weak D match, TRBD1 (6 bases). The CDR3 is made up of 14 amino acids. V was shortened by 3 bases and J by 6 bases, with 12 bases between the two germline ends. The germline V gene encodes CDR1 MDHEN and CDR2 SYDVKM. CDR3 sequence: CASSFSSRGQPQHF. The DNA for the CDR3 is TGTGCCAGCAGTTTCTCATCCAGGGGTCAGCCCCAGCATTTT.

This clone was observed once. This chain uses TRBV5-1 with TRBJ2-1; 14 bases are shared with TRBD2. Germline V gene data show CDR1 as SGHRS and CDR2 as YFSETQ. This CDR3 spans 19 amino acids. Trimming took 4 bases from V and 3 from J; bases not matched to a gene: 12. CDR3: CASSRGTSGSLEGYNEQFF. The CDR3 coding sequence is TGCGCCAGCAGCCGAGGGACTAGCGGGAGTCTAGAAGGCTACAATGAGCAGTTCTTC.

V gene TRBV29-1 combines with J gene TRBJ1-2; a possible D gene is TRBD1 (5 bases). This CDR3 region has 14 residues. V shed 3 bases and J shed 4 bases, with 15 bases lying between them. Germline V gene data show CDR1 as SQVTM and CDR2 as ANQGSEA. In DNA, the CDR3 is TGCAGCGTTGATGACAGAGCGCGGGGCTATGGCTACACCTTC. This sequence encodes CSVDDRARGYGYTF.

In its sample, this clone was seen once. The chain uses TRBV6-1 and TRBJ1-2; D perhaps matches TRBD1 (5 bases). Germline-derived CDR1 and CDR2 are MNHNS and SASEGT. V shed 2 bases and J shed 8 bases, with 21 bases lying between them. The CDR3 totals 16 residues. This CDR3 reads CASSERILGLLNGYTF. The CDR3 DNA reads as TGTGCCAGCAGTGAAAGGATCCTGGGACTACTAAACGGCTACACCTTC.

This clone was recorded only once. The chain couples TRBV7-2 to TRBJ2-1, with 7 bases matching TRBD1. There are 14 residues in the CDR3. Germline CDR1 reads SGHTA; CDR2 reads FQGNSA. Trimming removed 4 bases from V and 7 bases from J; junction bases left unmatched: 7. The CDR3 sequence: CASSSSRTGNEQFF. The CDR3 bases are TGTGCCAGCAGCTCTAGCAGGACAGGTAATGAGCAGTTCTTC. The full variable domain, in which reference TRBV7-2 and TRBJ2-1 provide the parts outside the CDR3, is GAGVSQSPSNKVTEKGKDVELRCDPISGHTALYWYRQSLGQGLEFLIYFQGNSAPDKSGLPSDRFSAERTGGSVSTLTIQRTQQEDSAVYLCASSSSRTGNEQFFGPGTRLTVL.

The J gene is TRBJ2-3, the V gene TRBV9, with TRBD2 matching over 10 bases. The CDR3 is 16 amino acids. CDR1 SGDLS and CDR2 YYNGEE come from the germline V gene. The ends lost 3 bases at V and 4 bases at J; junction bases unmatched: 8. The CDR3 nucleotides read TGTGCCAGCAGCGCCGGGGGACTAGCGAACGCAGATACGCAGTATTTT. It yields the protein CASSAGGLANADTQYF.

The V gene is TRBV11-2, the J gene TRBJ1-3; no firm D call. V lost 7 bases and J lost 7, with 23 bases in between. Germline CDR1 SGHAT, CDR2 FQNNGV. This CDR3 has 16 residues. CDR3 sequence: CASTPRRAALENTIYF. Here the CDR3 DNA reads TGTGCCAGCACTCCAAGGAGGGCCGCTCTGGAGAACACCATATATTTT.

A remark on this clone: At one of its ends the junction is not consistent with the germline gene, which may arise from a read error. The J gene is TRBJ2-7, the V gene TRBV7-9, with a weak D call TRBD1 (6 bases). The CDR3 consists of 12 residues. Germline lookup yields CDR1 SEHNR and CDR2 FQNEAQ (reference sequence). The CDR3 DNA reads as TGTTCCAGCAGTTGGGACACCTACGAGCAGTACTTC. Translation: CSSSWDTYEQYF.

The chain combines TRBV6-5 with TRBJ1-2; weak D call: TRBD1 (6 bases). Between the trimmed V and J ends, which lost 0 bases and 3 bases, there was a span of 8 bases. Germline loops: CDR1 MNHEY, CDR2 SVGAGI. This CDR3 comprises 14 residues. CDR3 in DNA: TGTGCCAGCAGTTACTCGGACAGCTACTATGGCTACACCTTC. Its protein is CASSYSDSYYGYTF.

The chain combines TRBV6-5 with TRBJ1-2; unclear D gene. V was clipped by 2 bases and J by 5 bases, with 6 bases between them. The CDR3 is made up of 12 amino acids. Germline assignment: CDR1 MNHEY and CDR2 SVGAGI. CDR3 sequence (DNA): TGTGCCAGCAGTTACGCGGGATATGGCTACACCTTC. Translating it yields CASSYAGYGYTF.

The rearrangement joins TRBV4-3 to TRBJ2-3, with D perhaps matching TRBD1 (6 bases). Trimming shortened V by 2 bases and J by 3 bases, and 9 bases separated the two germline ends. Germline values: CDR1 LGHNA, CDR2 YSLEER. The CDR3 has 14 residues. CDR3 sequence reads: CASSQQGRTDTQYF. CDR3 DNA: TGCGCCAGCAGCCAACAGGGGCGAACAGATACGCAGTATTTT.

The genes are TRBV2 and TRBJ1-5; TRBD1 agrees at 10 bases. CDR3 length equals 16 residues. V lost 4 bases and J lost 6; bases outside the gene matches: 9. The germline V gene encodes CDR1 SNHLY and CDR2 FYNNEI. CDR3 sequence (DNA): TGTGCCAGCAGTGGATTTAGGACAGGGGGTGGTCAGCCCCAGCATTTT. Translated, it gives CASSGFRTGGGQPQHF. Based on the CDR3 plus reference TRBV2 and TRBJ1-5, the full variable domain is EPEVTQTPSHQVTQMGQEVILRCVPISNHLYFYWYRQILGQKVEFLVSFYNNEISEKSEIFDDQFSVERPDGSNFTLKIRSTKLEDSAMYFCASSGFRTGGGQPQHFGDGTRLSIL.

This chain links TRBV18 with TRBJ2-3; 8 bases agree with TRBD1. The V gene's germline CDR1 is KGHSH and CDR2 LQKENI. J was trimmed by 0 bases and V by 6 bases; bases with no gene match: 5. CDR3 length: 15 residues. CDR3 in amino acids: CASSQTGGSTDTQYF. The CDR3 region has the DNA TGTGCCAGCTCCCAAACAGGGGGTAGCACAGATACGCAGTATTTT.

CDR3 sequence (DNA): TGTGCCAGCAGCCAAGGGGGGGGCCACTATGGCTACACCTTC. Translated, it gives CASSQGGGHYGYTF. V usage is TRBV14 and J usage is TRBJ1-2; D possibly corresponds to TRBD1 (6 bases). CDR1 is SGHDN and CDR2 is FVKESK in the germline V gene. Between the trimmed V and J ends, which lost 1 base and 3 bases, there was a span of 9 bases. This CDR3 has 14 residues.

In DNA, the CDR3 is TGTGCCAGCAGCTTGAGGCTAGTCGGCAATGAGCAGTTCTTC. As protein: CASSLRLVGNEQFF. The V and J genes are TRBV5-4 and TRBJ2-1, with D unresolved. Trimming left V 1 base short and J 6 bases short, with 11 bases between. The germline V gene encodes CDR1 SGHNT and CDR2 YYREEE (reference sequence). The CDR3 totals 14 residues.

The V gene is TRBV5-1, the J gene TRBJ2-1, with 13 bases aligning to TRBD2. Germline trimming cut 7 bases from V and 7 bases from J; bases unmatched to any gene: 14. This CDR3 has 17 residues. Germline-derived CDR1 and CDR2 are SGHRS and YFSETQ. The DNA for the CDR3 is TGCGCCAGCGCTACTAGCGGGAGGGCCCCCCTTTGGAATGAGCAGTTCTTC. This sequence encodes CASATSGRAPLWNEQFF. The full variable domain, rest sourced from reference TRBV5-1 and TRBJ2-1, is KAGVTQTPRYLIKTRGQQVTLSCSPISGHRSVSWYQQTPGQGLQFLFEYFSETQRNKGNFPGRFSGRQFSNSRSEMNVSTLELGDSALYLCASATSGRAPLWNEQFFGPGTRLTVL.

V is TRBV15 and J is TRBJ2-2, with 12 bases lining up with TRBD2. Germline-derived CDR1 and CDR2 are LNHNV and YYDKDF (reference sequence). This CDR3 is 19 amino acids long. The J segment lost 5 bases and the V segment lost 0 bases, leaving 10 bases of the junction unmatched. CDR3 in DNA: TGTGCCACCAGCAGAGATGGCCTAGCGGGAGGGCCGGGTACCGGGGAGCTGTTTTTT. Residues: CATSRDGLAGGPGTGELFF.